The source of this T cell receptor beta chain is a study of blood T cell repertoires in COVID-19. Profiled with immunoSEQ multiplex PCR; TCRdb holds only in-frame clones, not every one. The sample contains over 70,000 clones, around 93% of which appear only once. The V gene's germline CDR1 is MNHEY and CDR2 SMNVEV (reference sequence). The CDR3 extends over 17 amino acids. Trimming took 2 bases from V and 1 from J; bases not matched to a gene: 5. Material: peripheral blood. The source is a human donor with active COVID-19. The donor label of this sample is uncertain. This chain links TRBV27 with TRBJ2-4; the match to TRBD2 covers 10 bases. The CDR3 protein is CASSLLGSGGAKNIQYF. CDR3 nucleotide sequence: TGTGCCAGCAGTTTACTCGGTAGCGGGGGGGCCAAAAACATTCAGTACTTC.